What follows are 21 T cell receptor beta chains derived from one specimen sequenced in a study of T cell repertoires in cytomegalovirus infection. TCRdb re-called the reads through MiXCR, storing one row per CDR3 protein. The sample records around 430,000 distinct CDR3 sequences, approximately 40% being singletons. Antigens for these TCRs are unknown. The source was cultured PBMCs, collected from culture after CMV antigen stimulation. These receptors all come from a human donor in good health (CMV status not recorded). Some clones in this sample may be carry-over from other donors' samples.

The V gene is TRBV12-3 or TRBV12-4, the J gene TRBJ2-3, with 10 bases lining up with TRBD2. The length of the CDR3 is 17 residues. J was trimmed by 6 bases and V by 5 bases; bases with no gene match: 14. The CDR3 bases are TGTGCCAGCAGTCCACCCCCTTCTAGCGGGAGATCTGATACGCAGTATTTT. Translating it yields CASSPPPSSGRSDTQYF.

The rearrangement links TRBV7-2 to TRBJ2-7; 9 bases line up with TRBD1. The V and J ends lost 1 base and 6 bases, in that order; junction bases with no gene match: 1. Germline lookup yields CDR1 SGHTA and CDR2 FQGNSA. CDR3 length: 13 residues. CDR3 bases: TGTGCCAGCAGCTTAGTGGGACAGGGCGAGCAGTACTTC. Its protein product is CASSLVGQGEQYF.

This rearrangement joins TRBV7-9 to TRBJ1-5; D unclear. Germline loops: CDR1 SEHNR, CDR2 FQNEAQ (reference sequence). The CDR3 has 14 residues. V lost 4 bases, J lost 4 bases, and 11 bases lay in between. CDR3 sequence reads: CASSSLDGNQPQHF. CDR3 DNA sequence: TGTGCCAGCAGCTCCTTGGACGGGAATCAGCCCCAGCATTTT.

This clonotype was seen more than once but under ten times. V usage is TRBV6-1 and J usage is TRBJ1-1; unclear D gene. Germline V gene sequence: CDR1 MNHNS, CDR2 SASEGT. CDR3 length equals 14 residues. V shed 4 bases and J shed 1 base, with 10 bases lying between them. CDR3 region: CASSGRVENTEAFF. CDR3 DNA sequence: TGTGCCAGCAGTGGACGTGTGGAGAACACTGAAGCTTTCTTT.

V and J are TRBV7-2 and TRBJ1-1; possibly TRBD1 for D (5 bases). CDR1 SGHTA and CDR2 FQGNSA come from the germline V gene. Between the trimmed V and J ends, which lost 2 bases and 0 bases, there was a span of 16 bases. CDR3 length: 17 amino acids. This CDR3 reads CASSLFTGPGLNTEAFF. The CDR3 nucleotides read TGTGCCAGCAGCTTATTCACAGGACCCGGTTTGAACACTGAAGCTTTCTTT.

Details on this clonotype: This CDR3 fails to terminate in the conserved phenylalanine or tryptophan, so it likely reflects a read error. V usage is TRBV5-6 and J usage is TRBJ2-2; D gene ambiguous. The CDR3 covers 16 residues. Germline CDR1 SGHDT, CDR2 YYEEEE. Trimming removed 3 bases at V and 0 bases at J, with 12 bases between. This CDR3 is CASSSLVGANTGELFL. The CDR3 coding sequence is TGTGCCAGCAGCTCATTGGTGGGTGCGAACACCGGGGAGCTGTTTCTT.

This clonotype has just a few counts. The chain combines TRBV4-2 with TRBJ2-2; 11 nucleotides match TRBD2. CDR1 is LGHNA, CDR2 YNFKEQ, per germline. With 2 bases clipped from V and 6 bases from J, the junction kept 5 bases outside the gene matches. The CDR3 loop spans 16 amino acids. The CDR3 DNA sequence: TGTGCCAGCAGCCAACTACTAGCGGGGGAGTCCGGGGAGCTGTTTTTT. Amino acids: CASSQLLAGESGELFF.

This clonotype was counted a single time. The chain couples TRBV27 to TRBJ1-1; D is possibly TRBD1 (5 bases). V lost 10 bases, J lost 1 base, and 19 bases lay in between. This CDR3 is built from 15 residues. Germline loops: CDR1 MNHEY, CDR2 SMNVEV (reference sequence). The CDR3 DNA reads TGTGCCACCTACCCTTTCGGACACGCGAACACTGAAGCTTTCTTT. Its protein product is CATYPFGHANTEAFF.

The rearrangement joins TRBV25-1 to TRBJ2-1; 12 nucleotides line up with TRBD2. V lost 5 bases to trimming and J lost 13 bases; unmatched junction nucleotides: 15. CDR1 and CDR2 (germline): MGHDK, SYGVNS. The CDR3 extends over 16 amino acids. The CDR3: CASSPPGTSGGYRQFF. The CDR3 bases are TGTGCCAGCAGTCCTCCAGGCACTAGCGGGGGGTATCGACAGTTCTTC.

The chain recombines TRBV20-1 with TRBJ2-1; 8 positions match TRBD2. Germline lookup yields CDR1 DFQATT and CDR2 SNEGSKA (reference sequence). This CDR3 contains 16 residues. V shed 0 bases and J 1 base; nucleotides not matched to a gene: 5. The CDR3 DNA reads TGCAGTGCTAGAGATCAATTAGCGGGATCCTACAATGAGCAGTTCTTC. Translation gives CSARDQLAGSYNEQFF.

In regard to this clonotype: A much larger clonotype is one base distant, so this may be a read error. The rearrangement uses TRBV7-8 and TRBJ1-5; D is possibly TRBD1 (5 bases). Germline-derived CDR1 and CDR2 are SGHVS and FQNEAQ. This CDR3 comprises 15 residues. The CDR3 DNA reads as TGTACCAGCAGCCCTCCTGGGGCAGACAATCAGCCCCAGCATTTT. This codes for CTSSPPGADNQPQHF.

The chain employs TRBV7-6 and TRBJ1-4; no clear D. This CDR3 has 13 amino acids. V lost 8 bases to trimming and J lost 8 bases, with 15 bases between them. Germline lookup yields CDR1 SGHVS and CDR2 FNYEAQ. The CDR3 sequence is CASSRRSPEKLFF. The CDR3 nucleotides are TGTGCCAGCTCCCGACGGTCCCCCGAAAAACTGTTTTTT.

V is TRBV12-3 or TRBV12-4 and J is TRBJ2-3; D is uncertain. The CDR3 is made up of 11 amino acids. Trimming removed 11 bases from V and 5 bases from J, with 11 bases in between. CDR3 loop: CAVESVDTQYF. The DNA for the CDR3 is TGTGCCGTAGAATCCGTAGATACGCAGTATTTT.

V and J are TRBV28 and TRBJ2-7; 9 nucleotides agree with TRBD1. CDR3 length: 15 amino acids. The V segment lost 5 bases and the J segment 7 bases; nucleotides outside the gene matches: 12. Germline-derived CDR1 and CDR2 are MDHEN and SYDVKM. The CDR3 loop reads CASSHTNRGLREQYF. The DNA for the CDR3 is TGTGCCAGCAGTCACACCAACAGGGGGCTGAGGGAGCAGTACTTC.

This chain joins TRBV12-3 or TRBV12-4 and TRBJ1-2; perhaps TRBD1 as D (5 bases). This CDR3 contains 19 residues. V was clipped by 6 bases and J by 4 bases, with 30 bases between them. The CDR3 protein is CASSHLGMGPGTVGYGYTF. The CDR3 DNA reads TGTGCCAGCAGCCACTTAGGTATGGGACCGGGAACCGTTGGCTATGGCTACACCTTC.

The chain joins TRBV27 to TRBJ2-7; 7 bases line up with TRBD2. This CDR3 has 13 residues. Germline loops: CDR1 MNHEY, CDR2 SMNVEV (reference sequence). The V and J ends lost 6 bases and 6 bases, in that order; junction bases with no gene match: 8. The chain's CDR3 is CASSPGGGGEQYF. For the CDR3, the DNA is TGTGCCAGCAGCCCCGGTGGGGGGGGCGAGCAGTACTTC.

The genes are TRBV20-1 and TRBJ1-5; D is ambiguous. The V end was cut by 3 bases, the J end by 7 bases, with 10 bases between. The V gene's germline CDR1 is DFQATT and CDR2 SNEGSKA (reference sequence). The CDR3 consists of 12 residues. The CDR3 spells CSASTAGQPQHF. CDR3 nucleotide sequence: TGCAGTGCTAGTACAGCTGGCCAGCCCCAGCATTTT.

The chain links TRBV12-3 or TRBV12-4 to TRBJ1-6; possibly TRBD1 for D (5 bases). CDR3 length equals 14 residues. V shed 2 bases and J shed 11 bases, with 13 bases lying between them. The CDR3 reads CASSLREQGAPLHF. CDR3 nucleotides: TGTGCCAGCAGTTTAAGGGAGCAGGGAGCACCCCTCCACTTT.

The chain has TRBV6-5 and TRBJ2-5; D unclear. The germline CDR1 and CDR2 sequences are MNHEY and SVGAGI. Trimming removed 10 bases from V and 0 bases from J, with 12 bases in between. The CDR3 consists of 13 residues. The CDR3 is CATSPKNQETQYF. The CDR3 DNA follows: TGTGCCACCTCGCCAAAGAACCAAGAGACCCAGTACTTC.

This chain joins TRBV19 and TRBJ2-2; TRBD2 agrees at 7 bases. With 10 bases clipped from V and 6 bases from J, the junction kept 20 bases outside the gene matches. Per the germline V gene, CDR1 is LNHDA and CDR2 is SQIVND (reference sequence). This CDR3 is built from 17 residues. CDR3 DNA sequence: TGTGCCACCTCACGAACTGAGGGAGGGCTTAGCGCCGGGGAGCTGTTTTTT. It encodes CATSRTEGGLSAGELFF.

The rearrangement links TRBV11-2 to TRBJ1-2, with D unclear. The germline V and J ends were trimmed by 8 bases and 0 bases, with 16 bases remaining between them. CDR1 SGHAT and CDR2 FQNNGV come from the germline V gene. This CDR3 is built from 15 residues. CDR3 residues: CASGKPRASNYGYTF. As DNA, the CDR3 is TGTGCCAGCGGGAAGCCAAGGGCGTCTAACTATGGCTACACCTTC.